The 9 T cell receptor beta chains below were found in one sample sequenced in a study of control samples from healthy donors and cancer patients. Libraries were prepared by immunoSEQ multiplex PCR; TCRdb keeps only in-frame clonotypes and omits some of them. The data hold 150,000 to 200,000 clones, with around nine tenths observed a single time. Sequencing input: blood. Receptor source: a man aged 18-30 years in good health.

V is TRBV30 and J is TRBJ1-4; D is undetermined. This CDR3 is 14 amino acids long. Trimming shortened V by 3 bases and J by 3 bases, and 11 bases separated the two germline ends. CDR1 GTSNPN and CDR2 SVGIG come from the germline V gene (reference sequence). In DNA, the CDR3 is TGTGCCTGGAGCGAATGGGGTTCTAATGAAAAACTGTTTTTT. The encoded protein is CAWSEWGSNEKLFF.

The V and J genes are TRBV19 and TRBJ2-3; D is unclear. The length of the CDR3 is 15 residues. Trimming pared 5 bases from V and 4 bases from J, leaving 16 bases between. Germline values: CDR1 LNHDA, CDR2 SQIVND (reference sequence). The CDR3 DNA is TGTGCCAGTAGTCGCGGCCAGAATCCCGCAGATACGCAGTATTTT. Its protein product is CASSRGQNPADTQYF.

The CDR3 region is CASSVDGRVGTQYF. CDR3 in DNA: TGTGCCAGCAGCGTGGACGGGAGGGTCGGGACCCAGTACTTC. This rearrangement joins TRBV7-2 to TRBJ2-5; 8 bases are a match to TRBD2. The length of the CDR3 is 14 residues. From germline, CDR1 is SGHTA and CDR2 FQGNSA. V shed 5 bases, J shed 7 bases, and the junction held 9 bases outside the gene matches.

This clone was recorded only once. V and J are TRBV5-6 and TRBJ2-7, with TRBD2 matching 7 bases. The CDR3 is 16 residues long. The J segment lost 2 bases and the V segment lost 0 bases, leaving 8 bases of the junction unmatched. CDR1 is SGHDT, CDR2 YYEEEE, per germline. This CDR3 is CASSLGAGVSAYEQYF. The CDR3 DNA is TGTGCCAGCAGCTTGGGTGCGGGGGTGTCGGCCTACGAGCAGTACTTC.

In its sample, this clone was seen once. The rearrangement links TRBV12-3 or TRBV12-4 to TRBJ1-1, with TRBD1 matching 7 bases. The CDR3 extends over 13 amino acids. The ends lost 7 bases at V and 4 bases at J; junction bases unmatched: 6. In nucleotides, the CDR3 is TGTGCCAGCACCACTCCAGGGGGCACTGAAGCTTTCTTT. Encoded protein: CASTTPGGTEAFF.

This chain links TRBV6-2 or TRBV6-3 with TRBJ1-2; D is uncertain. In germline, CDR1 is MNHEY, CDR2 SVGEGT. V was shortened by 5 bases and J by 3 bases, with 10 bases between the two germline ends. This CDR3 comprises 13 residues. CDR3 sequence (DNA): TGTGCCAGCAGTCTGGACGGATACTATGGCTACACCTTC. Translating gives CASSLDGYYGYTF.

V and J are TRBV7-9 and TRBJ2-7, with no clear D. Trimming left V 2 bases short and J 5 bases short, with 7 bases between. CDR3 length: 12 residues. CDR1 is SEHNR and CDR2 is FQNEAQ in the germline V gene (reference sequence). The CDR3, as DNA: TGTGCCAGCAGCTTAATGGGGAACGAGCAGTACTTC. The encoded protein is CASSLMGNEQYF.

This chain connects TRBV3-1 (or the pseudogene TRBV3-2) to TRBJ1-5, with no clear D. Between the trimmed V and J ends, which lost 1 base and 3 bases, there was a span of 10 bases. CDR3 length: 15 amino acids. CDR1 is LGHDT and CDR2 is YNNKEL in the germline V gene (reference sequence). In DNA, the CDR3 is TGTGCCAGCAGCCAAGTGGCATCGGACAATCAGCCCCAGCATTTT. It encodes CASSQVASDNQPQHF.

The rearrangement joins TRBV6-1 to TRBJ2-6; D not resolved. This CDR3 has 15 residues. The V end was cut by 1 base, the J end by 4 bases, with 8 bases between. Germline-derived CDR1 and CDR2 are MNHNS and SASEGT. CDR3 nucleotide sequence: TGTGCCAGCAGTGAAGACCGAGGAGGGGCCAACGTCCTGACTTTC. Translated, it gives CASSEDRGGANVLTF.